These 4 T cell receptor beta chains share one sample of origin, sequenced in a study of shared clonotypes between healthy human individuals. Sequencing was performed with immunoSEQ multiplex PCR; in TCRdb, only in-frame clones are kept and a portion is missing. The data contain hundreds of thousands of clones, around 97% of them singletons. Source material: naive CD4+ T cells sorted from blood. Subset reported: CD45RA+ positively selected. These TCRs come from a woman in her 30s in good health.

V gene TRBV5-1 combines with J gene TRBJ1-1; 9 nucleotides align to TRBD1. V lost 4 bases and J lost 4; bases outside the gene matches: 11. Germline V gene sequence: CDR1 SGHRS, CDR2 YFSETQ. The CDR3 has 16 residues. The CDR3 sequence: CASSLPGQGIGTEAFF. The CDR3, as DNA: TGCGCCAGCAGCCTTCCGGGACAGGGAATAGGCACTGAAGCTTTCTTT.

Points on this clone: Other nucleotide sequences from this sample produce the same CDR3. This sequence joins TRBV28 and TRBJ2-7; D might be TRBD1 (5 bases). Germline loops: CDR1 MDHEN, CDR2 SYDVKM. The CDR3 contains 11 residues. Trimming shortened V by 5 bases and J by 7 bases, and 9 bases separated the two germline ends. The CDR3 loop is CASSLRGEQYF. In nucleotides, the CDR3 is TGTGCCAGCAGTCTAAGGGGTGAGCAGTACTTC.

This clone has a single count. CDR3 bases: TGTGCCAGCAGCTTAGTGGGGGGGCGCAACAATCAGCCCCAGCATTTT. Amino acid sequence: CASSLVGGRNNQPQHF. V and J are TRBV7-8 and TRBJ1-5, with D perhaps TRBD1 (6 bases). Germline CDR1 and CDR2: SGHVS and FQNEAQ. This CDR3 has 16 residues. Deletions cut 1 base from V and 3 bases from J, with 13 bases between.

CDR3 amino acids: CASSLLDRGFEQYF. CDR3 DNA sequence: TGTGCCAGCAGTTTACTGGACAGGGGTTTCGAGCAGTACTTC. The chain recombines TRBV27 with TRBJ2-7; 9 nucleotides line up with TRBD1. J lost 6 bases, V lost 2 bases, and 5 bases had no gene match. The CDR3 has 14 residues. The germline V gene has CDR1 MNHEY and CDR2 SMNVEV (reference sequence).